A selection of T cell receptor beta chains follows, all from one sample in a study of T cells in Graves' hyperthyroidism and ophthalmopathy. Each CDR3 protein gets one entry after TCRdb re-called the multiplex PCR reads with MiXCR. This sample has more than 550,000 distinct CDR3 sequences, with 45% found just once. Sequencing used peripheral blood or thyroid tissue (not recorded which). The receptors were sampled from an adult man with Graves' disease, either hyperthyroidism or ophthalmopathy (not recorded which). CDR3s include the opening cysteine and the closing phenylalanine or tryptophan. A D gene is named only where the DNA matches it firmly. Size is omitted from some rows. Given values are once, few, many or a class for expanded clones.

J | V | size | D | DNA | CDR3
TRBJ1-2 | TRBV7-9 | many | TRBD1 | TGTGCCAGCAGCTTAGGGACAGGGTCTAACTATGGCTACACCTTC | CASSLGTGSNYGYTF
TRBJ1-5 | TRBV24-1 | NA | TRBD1 | TGTGCCACCAGTGGCGCAGGGGGGAGCAATCAGCCCCAGCATTTT | CATSGAGGSNQPQHF
TRBJ2-5 | TRBV7-4 | NA | NA | TGTGCCAGCAGCGCCCGCGGGGGGACAGGAGAGACCCAGTACTTC | CASSARGGTGETQYF
TRBJ2-6 | TRBV10-3 | many | TRBD1 | TGTGCCATCACTGGACAGGGGCCGCCCTCTGGGGCCAACGTCCTGACTTTC | CAITGQGPPSGANVLTF
TRBJ1-1 | TRBV10-3 | NA | TRBD1 | TGTGCCATCAAAGGAGGGTCAAACAGGGGGGTAGGGAACACTGAAGCTTTCTTT | CAIKGGSNRGVGNTEAFF
TRBJ2-7 | TRBV7-9 | few | TRBD1 | TGTGCCAGCAGCGTGACGGGACAGGGTGTCCACGAGCAGTACTTC | CASSVTGQGVHEQYF
TRBJ1-6 | TRBV10-2 | NA | NA | TGCGCCAGCAGCCCCCAGAGCAGGGGTGAGAATTCACCCCTCCACTTT | CASSPQSRGENSPLHF
TRBJ1-2 | TRBV7-9 | few | NA | TGTGCTAGAGCCCATACGAATATCTATGGCTACACCTTC | CARAHTNIYGYTF
TRBJ2-2 | TRBV6-1 | few | TRBD1 | TGTGCCAGCATGCGGACAGGGTCCACCGGGGAGCTGTTTTTT | CASMRTGSTGELFF
TRBJ1-3 | TRBV7-2 | many | TRBD1 | TGTGCCAGCAGCCGGGACAGGGGTGGAAACACCATATATTTT | CASSRDRGGNTIYF
TRBJ2-7 | TRBV7-2 | NA | NA | TGCGCCAGCAGCCAAACGGGTCTGAGGGACTACGAGCAGTACTTC | CASSQTGLRDYEQYF
TRBJ1-2 | TRBV19 | NA | NA | TGTGCCAGTAAGGGCCCGCCTCACTATGGCTACACCTTC | CASKGPPHYGYTF
TRBJ1-6 | TRBV7-8 | many | NA | TGTGCCAGCAGCTTCCAGGGAGGAAATTCACCCCTCCACTTT | CASSFQGGNSPLHF
TRBJ1-5 | TRBV10-1 | NA | NA | TGCGCCAGGGGGATTGTAGAGACCCAGCATTTT | CARGIVETQHF
TRBJ1-2 | TRBV6-1 | NA | NA | TGTGCCAGCAGTCCCCGGACAGCTGGCTACACCTTC | CASSPRTAGYTF
TRBJ1-1 | TRBV11-2 | NA | TRBD1 | TGTGCCAGCAGCCGTGCCGGACAGGGGAACACTGAAGCTTTCTTT | CASSRAGQGNTEAFF
TRBJ1-1 | TRBV24-1 | many | TRBD1 | TGTGCCACCAGTGATGCTCCGGGACAGGGGGCGATCGCTGAAGCTTTCTTT | CATSDAPGQGAIAEAFF
TRBJ2-5 | TRBV5-1 | few | NA | TGCGCCAGCAGCTTGTCGGGAGACAGGGTTGAGACCCAGTACTTC | CASSLSGDRVETQYF
TRBJ2-7 | TRBV29-1 | many | TRBD2 | TGCAGCATCCGGACTAGCGGATCGACCTACGAGCAGTACTTC | CSIRTSGSTYEQYF
TRBJ1-1 | TRBV19 | many | TRBD1 | TGTGCCAGTAGTTATCAGGGGGCAACTGAAGCTTTCTTT | CASSYQGATEAFF
TRBJ2-2 | TRBV11-2 | NA | NA | TGTGCCAGCAGCCAACAGGCAGGGCCGAACACCGGGGAGCTGTTTTTT | CASSQQAGPNTGELFF
TRBJ2-2 | TRBV7-2 | NA | TRBD1 | TGTGCCAGCAGCTTGTCCGTACAGGGGGCGGGAACCGGGGAGCTGTTTTTT | CASSLSVQGAGTGELFF
TRBJ2-7 | TRBV11-3 | NA | TRBD1 | TGTGCCAGCAGCTTAGGGCCACAGGGGCCGGGGTACGAGCAGTACTTC | CASSLGPQGPGYEQYF
TRBJ2-7 | TRBV12-3/TRBV12-4 | NA | NA | TGTGCCAGCAGTACCACCGGGCCTTACGAGCAGTACTTC | CASSTTGPYEQYF
TRBJ1-2 | TRBV2 | NA | NA | TGTGCCAGCACCAGTGAGGAAGGGATGGCCTATGGCTACACCTTC | CASTSEEGMAYGYTF
TRBJ1-5 | TRBV29-1 | many | NA | TGCAGCGTCCGAAATGCGGGAAACAATCAGCCCCAGCATTTT | CSVRNAGNNQPQHF
TRBJ2-5 | TRBV6-6 | few | NA | TGTGCCAGCAGTTCCGCGACAGGAGAAGAGACCCAGTACTTC | CASSSATGEETQYF
TRBJ2-7 | TRBV7-9 | NA | TRBD1 | TGTGCCAGCAGCTTAACCGGGACAGGGGACTACGAGCAGTACTTC | CASSLTGTGDYEQYF
TRBJ1-4 | TRBV2 | many | TRBD1 | TGTGCCAGCAGTCCCGGGACAGCAAGGGCTAATGAAAAACTGTTTTTT | CASSPGTARANEKLFF
TRBJ1-1 | TRBV6-5 | few | NA | TGTGCCAGCAGTTACTCGGGATCTGAAGCTTTCTTT | CASSYSGSEAFF
TRBJ2-2 | TRBV6-5 | NA | TRBD1 | TGTGCCAGTAGTTACTCGACGGGACAGGGTTTAACCGGGGAGCTGTTTTTT | CASSYSTGQGLTGELFF
TRBJ1-3 | TRBV25-1 | NA | TRBD1 | TGTGCCAGCAGTGACGACAGGGGGTTAGTAAACACCATATATTTT | CASSDDRGLVNTIYF
TRBJ1-5 | TRBV6-1 | many | NA | TGTGCCAGCAGCGAAGGGACTCATTCGGAGCCCCAGCATTTT | CASSEGTHSEPQHF
TRBJ1-4 | TRBV7-2 | once | NA | TGTGCCAGCAGCCCGCCCCAGGGGCGTGAAAAACTGTTTTTT | CASSPPQGREKLFF
TRBJ2-7 | TRBV2 | NA | TRBD1 | TGTGCCAGCAATGGACCCGGGACAGCCATCTCCTACGAGCAGTACTTC | CASNGPGTAISYEQYF
TRBJ2-2 | TRBV12-3/TRBV12-4 | NA | NA | TGTGCCAGCAGGAGGGGGAAGGACACCGGGGAGCTGTTTTTT | CASRRGKDTGELFF
TRBJ2-5 | TRBV7-3 | many | NA | TGTGCCAGCAGCTTAACGGGCAGGAGAGAGACCCAGTACTTC | CASSLTGRRETQYF
TRBJ2-5 | TRBV7-2 | NA | TRBD2 | TGTGCCAGCAGCTCCCTAGCGGGAGTGCAGGAGACCCAGTACTTC | CASSSLAGVQETQYF
TRBJ1-5 | TRBV19 | few | NA | TGTGCCACCGCGGCGGGGGAGATTGGTCGAAATCAGCCCCAGCATTTT | CATAAGEIGRNQPQHF
TRBJ1-1 | TRBV10-2 | few | NA | TGCGCCAGCAGTGTCGCCCCAAAACCTAGGCGTACTGAAGCTTTCTTT | CASSVAPKPRRTEAFF
TRBJ2-7 | TRBV20-1 | few | NA | TGCAGTGCTAGACCCAGAGAGCGGGCTGGAGGACCCTACGAGCAGTACTTC | CSARPRERAGGPYEQYF
TRBJ2-5 | TRBV2 | NA | TRBD1 | TGTGCCAGCAGTGAAACCGGGACAGGGCAAGAGACCCAGTACTTC | CASSETGTGQETQYF
TRBJ1-5 | TRBV10-3 | NA | NA | TGTGCCATCAGCCCCACGGATGTAAATCAGCCCCAGCATTTT | CAISPTDVNQPQHF
TRBJ1-5 | TRBV29-1 | NA | NA | TGCAGCGTTGCTCCCTGGGGGGTTAATCAGCCCCAGCATTTT | CSVAPWGVNQPQHF
TRBJ1-5 | TRBV2 | NA | TRBD1 | TGTGCCAGCAGCCCGACAGGGGAAAGCAATCAGCCCCAGCATTTT | CASSPTGESNQPQHF
TRBJ2-1 | TRBV29-1 | NA | TRBD2 | TGCAGCGCCACGGGACTAGCGGGAGAGAGCTCCTACAATGAGCAGTTCTTC | CSATGLAGESSYNEQFF
TRBJ2-7 | TRBV29-1 | many | NA | TGCAGCGTTGAATCCGGGGTCGTGGACGAGCAGTACTTC | CSVESGVVDEQYF
TRBJ1-1 | TRBV12-3/TRBV12-4 | few | NA | TGTGCCAGCAGCCCTCCCTCGCCAATAAGCACTGAAGCTTTCTTT | CASSPPSPISTEAFF
TRBJ1-5 | TRBV29-1 | NA | NA | TGCAGCCAAGGCCACAATCAGCCCCAGCATTTT | CSQGHNQPQHF
TRBJ1-2 | TRBV12-3/TRBV12-4 | few | NA | TGTGCCAGCAGTTTAGGTCACCTCCAGGCGCGAGGCTACACCTTC | CASSLGHLQARGYTF
TRBJ2-7 | TRBV25-1 | NA | TRBD1 | TGTGCCAGTAGAAAGACAGGGGGTTCCTACGAGCAGTACTTC | CASRKTGGSYEQYF
TRBJ2-5 | TRBV20-1 | few | TRBD2 | TGCAGTGCTAGAGGCACGCCTAGCGGACAAGAGACCCAGTACTTC | CSARGTPSGQETQYF
TRBJ1-1 | TRBV7-9 | few | NA | TGCGCCAGCAGCTTTAATCGGGTAAGGATGAACACTGAAGCTTTCTTT | CASSFNRVRMNTEAFF
TRBJ2-5 | TRBV15 | NA | NA | TGTGCCACCAGCAGAGCTAGGGGGGACCAAGAGACCCAGTACTTC | CATSRARGDQETQYF
TRBJ1-1 | TRBV29-1 | few | NA | TGCAGCCCGGCCTTTTCGGGGGAGGGCACTGAAGCTTTCTTT | CSPAFSGEGTEAFF
TRBJ1-2 | TRBV7-8 | few | NA | TGTGCCAGCATGCCGGGGGGGCGGAGAGCAAACTATGGCTACACCTTC | CASMPGGRRANYGYTF
TRBJ1-2 | TRBV19 | NA | NA | TGTGCCACGCCAGGATTCGGGAATGGCTACACCTTC | CATPGFGNGYTF
TRBJ1-1 | TRBV9 | NA | TRBD1 | TGTGCCAGCAGCGTAGGGACAGGGGTGAACACTGAAGCTTTCTTT | CASSVGTGVNTEAFF
TRBJ2-5 | TRBV20-1 | NA | NA | TGCAGTGCTCAGGTAGACCAAGAGACCCAGTACTTC | CSAQVDQETQYF
TRBJ1-1 | TRBV7-9 | many | NA | TGTGCCAGCAGCTTAGCCCAGAGTGAAGCTTTCTTT | CASSLAQSEAFF